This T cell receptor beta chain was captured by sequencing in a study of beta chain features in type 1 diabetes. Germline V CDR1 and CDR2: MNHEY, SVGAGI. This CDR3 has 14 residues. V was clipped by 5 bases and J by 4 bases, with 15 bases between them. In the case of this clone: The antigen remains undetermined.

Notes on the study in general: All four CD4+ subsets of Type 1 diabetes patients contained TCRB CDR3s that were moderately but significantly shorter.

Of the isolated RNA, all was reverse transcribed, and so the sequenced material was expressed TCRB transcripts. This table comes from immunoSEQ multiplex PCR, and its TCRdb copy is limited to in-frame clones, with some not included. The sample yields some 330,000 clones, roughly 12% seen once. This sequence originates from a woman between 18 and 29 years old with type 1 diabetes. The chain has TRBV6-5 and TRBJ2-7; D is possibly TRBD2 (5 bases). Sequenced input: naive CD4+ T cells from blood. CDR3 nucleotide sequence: TGTGCCAGCAGTCGCGGTGGACTGCCTTACGAGCAGTACTTC. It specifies CASSRGGLPYEQYF.